The rows below give T cell receptor beta chains drawn from one sample of a study of blood T cell repertoires in COVID-19. Data came from immunoSEQ multiplex PCR; TCRdb stores just in-frame clones and leaves some out. The sample consists of roughly 86,000 clones, around 80% of them appearing once. Sequencing was carried out using peripheral blood. Receptors were obtained from a human donor in a cohort sampled during active COVID-19. The CDR3 runs from the conserved cysteine through the conserved F or W. A D gene is named only where the DNA matches it firmly. Size is omitted from some rows. Given values are once, few, many or a class for expanded clones.

D gene | J gene | clone size | V gene | CDR3 protein | CDR3 DNA
NA | TRBJ2-7 | NA | TRBV5-1 | CASRDSARGEQYF | TGCGCCAGCCGTGACAGTGCAAGGGGCGAGCAGTACTTC
TRBD1 | TRBJ1-6 | NA | TRBV5-1 | CASSSYQGGTGRSPLHF | TGCGCCAGCAGCTCATACCAGGGTGGGACAGGTCGCTCACCCCTCCACTTT
NA | TRBJ1-1 | NA | TRBV7-2 | CASNKRGTTEAFF | TGTGCCAGCAACAAAAGGGGAACCACTGAAGCTTTCTTT
NA | TRBJ1-3 | once | TRBV5-1 | CASSQVVGSGNTIYF | TGCGCCAGCAGCCAGGTAGTAGGCTCTGGAAACACCATATATTTT
TRBD1 | TRBJ1-2 | NA | TRBV7-9 | CASSFRQGQGGSGYTF | TGTGCCAGCAGCTTCAGACAAGGACAGGGCGGTAGTGGCTACACCTTC
TRBD1 | TRBJ1-6 | NA | TRBV4-2 | CASSQEVRGRTGTSNNSPLHF | TGTGCCAGCAGCCAAGAGGTTCGGGGCAGGACAGGGACATCGAATAATTCACCCCTCCACTTT
NA | TRBJ2-3 | few | TRBV29-1 | CSVRGGTEGSTDTQYF | TGCAGCGTGCGAGGCGGGACAGAAGGATCCACAGATACGCAGTATTTT
TRBD2 | TRBJ2-1 | NA | TRBV28 | CASSTTQAGVSYNEQFF | TGTGCCAGCAGTACAACCCAGGCGGGGGTATCCTACAATGAGCAGTTCTTC
TRBD1 | TRBJ1-2 | NA | TRBV9 | CASSADLRDRGRKGYTF | TGTGCCAGCAGCGCTGATCTCCGGGACAGGGGGCGGAAAGGCTACACCTTC
NA | TRBJ1-4 | NA | TRBV9 | CASSVGVIATNEKLFF | TGTGCCAGCAGCGTAGGCGTCATTGCAACTAATGAAAAACTGTTTTTT
NA | TRBJ2-1 | NA | TRBV6-5 | CASRSRGGNEQFF | TGTGCCAGCAGATCCCGCGGTGGCAATGAGCAGTTCTTC
TRBD2 | TRBJ2-5 | once | TRBV5-1 | CASSLPGLKETQYF | TGCGCCAGCAGCCTACCGGGACTAAAAGAGACCCAGTACTTC
TRBD1 | TRBJ2-5 | NA | TRBV5-1 | CASSPGTAEETQYF | TGCGCCAGCAGCCCCGGGACAGCAGAAGAGACCCAGTACTTC
TRBD2 | TRBJ2-7 | once | TRBV2 | CASTGGDRLAYLDYEQYF | TGTGCCAGCACAGGTGGCGACAGACTAGCCTATTTAGACTACGAGCAGTACTTC
NA | TRBJ1-3 | NA | TRBV4-1 | CASSESGLAGNTIYF | TGCGCCAGCAGCGAGAGCGGACTTGCCGGAAACACCATATATTTT
NA | TRBJ1-1 | NA | TRBV28 | CASTVRGKEAFF | TGTGCCAGCACCGTTAGGGGGAAGGAAGCTTTCTTT
NA | TRBJ2-5 | NA | TRBV5-5 | CASSASRGTETQYF | TGTGCCAGCAGCGCTTCCAGGGGAACGGAGACCCAGTACTTC
TRBD2 | TRBJ2-1 | few | TRBV4-2 | CASYPSGAGWGNEQFF | TGTGCCAGCTACCCTAGCGGGGCGGGCTGGGGGAATGAGCAGTTCTTC
NA | TRBJ1-5 | NA | TRBV6-5 | CASSYSRGGLAPQHF | TGTGCCAGCAGTTACTCTCGCGGCGGGCTGGCGCCCCAGCATTTT
NA | TRBJ2-7 | once | TRBV27 | CASSSRLGNYEQYF | TGTGCCAGCAGTTCTCGCCTAGGAAATTACGAGCAGTACTTC
TRBD1 | TRBJ2-7 | few | TRBV12-5 | CASGSSGQAIIYEQYF | TGTGCTAGTGGTTCCTCCGGACAGGCTATCATCTACGAGCAGTACTTC
TRBD2 | TRBJ2-7 | NA | TRBV10-2 | CASISTSGGGEQYF | TGCGCCAGCATATCGACTAGCGGGGGGGGCGAGCAGTACTTC
TRBD1 | TRBJ2-1 | NA | TRBV18 | CASSTLRAGGFGNEQFF | TGTGCCAGCTCAACGCTAAGGGCAGGGGGCTTCGGCAATGAGCAGTTCTTC
TRBD2 | TRBJ2-1 | NA | TRBV7-9 | CASRVAGTSVDSYNEQFF | TGTGCCAGCAGGGTTGCCGGGACTAGCGTGGACTCCTACAATGAGCAGTTCTTC
TRBD1 | TRBJ2-3 | NA | TRBV5-1 | CASFQGQGAWGTQYF | TGCGCCAGCTTCCAAGGACAGGGGGCGTGGGGCACGCAGTATTTT
NA | TRBJ1-1 | few | TRBV5-6 | CASSQGAMNTEAFF | TGTGCCAGCAGTCAGGGTGCTATGAACACTGAAGCTTTCTTT
NA | TRBJ2-1 | once | TRBV7-6 | CASSRRGYNEQFF | TGTGCCAGCAGCAGACGAGGTTACAATGAGCAGTTCTTC
NA | TRBJ1-1 | NA | TRBV4-1 | CASSQGPTGQVTEAFF | TGCGCCAGCAGCCAAGGCCCTACAGGGCAGGTCACTGAAGCTTTCTTT
TRBD1 | TRBJ2-2 | NA | TRBV7-3 | CASSRIPGQGTGELFF | TGTGCCAGCAGCAGAATCCCGGGACAGGGGACCGGGGAGCTGTTTTTT
NA | TRBJ1-4 | few | TRBV28 | CASSSPRGGVGEKLFF | TGTGCCAGCAGCTCCCCCCGCGGCGGGGTTGGGGAAAAACTGTTTTTT
NA | TRBJ2-5 | NA | TRBV4-2 | CASSQPDQSLGTQYF | TGTGCCAGCAGCCAACCTGACCAGTCGCTAGGGACCCAGTACTTC
NA | TRBJ1-5 | NA | TRBV28 | CASRGTPDQPQHF | TGTGCCAGCAGAGGGACACCCGATCAGCCCCAGCATTTT
TRBD2 | TRBJ2-4 | NA | TRBV7-2 | CASSQGLGGGIQYF | TGTGCCAGCAGCCAGGGACTAGGGGGGGGCATTCAGTACTTC
NA | TRBJ1-4 | NA | TRBV5-1 | CASSVVLSEKLFF | TGCGCCAGCAGCGTCGTTCTTTCTGAAAAACTGTTTTTT
TRBD2 | TRBJ2-1 | NA | TRBV7-2 | CASSLGLAYNEQFF | TGTGCCAGCAGCTTAGGACTAGCGTACAATGAGCAGTTCTTC
NA | TRBJ2-5 | NA | TRBV15 | CATSSVSGEGPWETQYF | TGTGCCACCAGCAGCGTCTCGGGAGAGGGCCCATGGGAGACCCAGTACTTC
NA | TRBJ2-1 | NA | TRBV7-2 | CASSPWTAREQFF | TGTGCCAGCAGCCCATGGACAGCTCGTGAGCAGTTCTTC
TRBD2 | TRBJ2-5 | NA | TRBV4-1 | CASSQVRLAGGKVKETQYF | TGCGCCAGCAGCCAAGTGAGACTAGCGGGGGGGAAGGTAAAGGAGACCCAGTACTTC
NA | TRBJ2-7 | few | TRBV7-9 | CASSRDYEQYF | TGTGCCAGCAGCCGAGACTACGAGCAGTACTTC
NA | TRBJ2-5 | NA | TRBV12-5 | CASGTRGTQYF | TGTGCTAGTGGTACACGGGGGACCCAGTACTTC
TRBD1 | TRBJ1-4 | NA | TRBV5-1 | CASSFRSAGQNEKLFF | TGCGCCAGCAGCTTTAGGTCCGCGGGACAGAATGAAAAACTGTTTTTT
NA | TRBJ2-1 | NA | TRBV5-1 | CASSLVRDSYNEQFF | TGCGCCAGCAGCTTGGTGCGGGACAGCTACAATGAGCAGTTCTTC
NA | TRBJ1-5 | NA | TRBV18 | CASSPGQNSNQPQHF | TGTGCCAGCTCCCCTGGACAGAATAGCAATCAGCCCCAGCATTTT
TRBD2 | TRBJ2-2 | NA | TRBV29-1 | CSGREGANTGELFF | TGCAGCGGGCGGGAGGGGGCGAACACCGGGGAGCTGTTTTTT
NA | TRBJ1-5 | NA | TRBV28 | CASSLRLNQPQHF | TGTGCCAGCAGTTTAAGACTCAATCAGCCCCAGCATTTT
NA | TRBJ1-4 | few | TRBV6-1 | CASSEQSGKLFF | TGTGCCAGCAGTGAACAGTCGGGAAAACTGTTTTTT
NA | TRBJ1-3 | once | TRBV21-1 | CASSKTGVGNTIYF | TGTGCCAGCAGCAAGACAGGGGTTGGAAACACCATATATTTT
NA | TRBJ2-1 | NA | TRBV29-1 | CSVQWGTNNEQFF | TGCAGCGTCCAATGGGGGACAAACAATGAGCAGTTCTTC
TRBD1 | TRBJ2-7 | NA | TRBV5-1 | CASSPTGVPTYEQYF | TGCGCCAGCAGCCCCACAGGGGTACCTACCTACGAGCAGTACTTC
NA | TRBJ1-3 | few | TRBV5-1 | CASSLEGQGNTIYF | TGCGCCAGCAGCTTGGAAGGACAAGGAAACACCATATATTTT
TRBD1 | TRBJ1-3 | NA | TRBV4-2 | CASSQGGYRGSGNTIYF | TGTGCCAGCAGCCAAGGGGGATACAGGGGCTCTGGAAACACCATATATTTT